This passage covers 15 T cell receptor beta chains from one sample sequenced in a study of T cell changes during pregnancy in multiple sclerosis. Sequencing used immunoSEQ multiplex PCR; TCRdb keeps in-frame clones, though not all of them. Of more than 9,000 clones listed, about 89% are singletons. This material consisted of CD8+ T cells from peripheral blood mononuclear cells, taken in the first trimester of pregnancy. Receptor source: a female donor in good health, enrolled as a control in a pregnancy study.

The chain couples TRBV7-3 to TRBJ2-3; TRBD2 matches 10 bases. CDR1 is SGHTA and CDR2 is FQGTGA in the germline V gene. V gave up 6 bases and J gave up 5 bases; unmatched junction bases: 14. There are 17 residues in the CDR3. CDR3 sequence (DNA): TGTGCCAGCAGTCACGGCCCAGCGGGGGGGCCTGGAGATACGCAGTATTTT. It is translated as CASSHGPAGGPGDTQYF.

This rearrangement joins TRBV6-1 to TRBJ1-1; D possibly corresponds to TRBD1 (6 bases). Germline V gene sequence: CDR1 MNHNS, CDR2 SASEGT. V gave up 3 bases and J gave up 4 bases, with 15 bases separating them. This CDR3 has 15 residues. The CDR3 here is CASSDYRVMGTEAFF. The CDR3 DNA sequence: TGTGCCAGCAGTGACTACAGGGTCATGGGCACTGAAGCTTTCTTT.

The CDR3 DNA sequence: TGCGCCAGCAGTCAAACCGGGTGGGGGACAGGGAAGTTTTACGAGCAGTACTTC. Translating gives CASSQTGWGTGKFYEQYF. The chain links TRBV23-1 to TRBJ2-7; 9 bases align to TRBD1. TRBV23-1 is an open reading frame whose function is uncertain. The CDR3 runs 18 residues. After removal of 2 bases from V and 4 bases from J, the junction contained 15 bases not matched to a gene.

The chain recombines TRBV9 with TRBJ2-3; 11 bases agree with TRBD2. V lost 5 bases and J lost 4; bases outside the gene matches: 21. The length of the CDR3 is 20 residues. CDR1 and CDR2 from the germline V gene are SGDLS and YYNGEE. The CDR3 DNA is TGTGCCAGCAGTCCAAGGGGACTAGCGGAATCCTTCAAGGGGTCAGATACGCAGTATTTT. It encodes CASSPRGLAESFKGSDTQYF.

This chain links TRBV29-1 with TRBJ2-2, with 10 nucleotides matching TRBD1. From germline, CDR1 is SQVTM and CDR2 ANQGSEA. This CDR3 comprises 14 residues. V trimming: 7 bases; J trimming: 4 bases; junction bases outside the gene matches: 6. CDR3 DNA sequence: TGCAGCGCCTGGACAGGGGGAGGCACCGGGGAGCTGTTTTTT. Encoded protein: CSAWTGGGTGELFF.

The chain combines TRBV19 with TRBJ1-1, with D possibly being TRBD1 (5 bases). V was cut by 4 bases and J by 0 bases, with 12 bases left in between. This CDR3 has 15 residues. Germline V gene data show CDR1 as LNHDA and CDR2 as SQIVND (reference sequence). CDR3 sequence: CASSNMGRLNTEAFF. The CDR3 DNA follows: TGTGCCAGTAGTAATATGGGGCGGTTGAACACTGAAGCTTTCTTT.

The chain is built from TRBV10-2 and TRBJ2-7; weak D call: TRBD2 (5 bases). This CDR3 has 11 residues. Trimming took off 8 bases at V and 6 bases at J, with 11 bases between the two ends. Germline V gene sequence: CDR1 WSHSY, CDR2 SAAADI. The DNA of the CDR3 is TGCGCCAGCGTAACCGGAGGCGAGCAGTACTTC. Protein product: CASVTGGEQYF.

This chain links TRBV5-5 with TRBJ2-2; 14 nucleotides line up with TRBD2. This CDR3 is built from 18 residues. Germline V gives CDR1 SGHKS, CDR2 YYEKEE (reference sequence). The trim removed 4 bases at V and 0 bases at J, leaving 5 bases unmatched. The CDR3 DNA is TGTGCCAGCAGCCTAGGACTAGCGGGGGGCCCGAACACCGGGGAGCTGTTTTTT. Translating gives CASSLGLAGGPNTGELFF. The variable domain in full, completed from reference TRBV5-5 and TRBJ2-2, reads DAGVTQSPTHLIKTRGQQVTLRCSPISGHKSVSWYQQVLGQGPQFIFQYYEKEERGRGNFPDRFSARQFPNYSSELNVNALLLGDSALYLCASSLGLAGGPNTGELFFGEGSRLTVL.

Turning to this clone: Sequence at one end of the junction differs from germline and may be a read error. This chain connects TRBV11-2 to TRBJ1-2, with TRBD1 as a possible D gene (6 bases). CDR3 length: 11 residues. Looked up from germline, CDR1 is SGHAT and CDR2 is FQNNGV. The CDR3, as DNA: TGTGCCAGCAGCTCCCCGGCAGGGGCACGCTTC. It specifies CASSSPAGARF.

V is TRBV27 and J is TRBJ1-4; 10 nucleotides match TRBD1. From germline, CDR1 is MNHEY and CDR2 SMNVEV (reference sequence). The CDR3 sequence is 16 residues long. Trimming at V came to 4 bases and at J to 8 bases, leaving 10 bases not matched to a gene. For the CDR3, the DNA is TGTGCCAGCAGTTCGCGCTTAGACAGGGGGCGGGAAAAACTGTTTTTT. This translates into CASSSRLDRGREKLFF.

This clone was picked up a small number of times. V gene TRBV4-3 combines with J gene TRBJ1-1; D not certain. Germline lookup yields CDR1 LGHNA and CDR2 YSLEER. V lost 0 bases to trimming and J lost 4 bases, with 12 bases between them. The length of the CDR3 is 15 residues. This CDR3 reads CASSQDYSLSTEAFF. CDR3 DNA sequence: TGCGCCAGCAGCCAAGATTACAGCCTAAGCACTGAAGCTTTCTTT.

The genes are TRBV30 and TRBJ2-7; D perhaps matches TRBD1 (6 bases). CDR1 is GTSNPN, CDR2 SVGIG, per germline (reference sequence). V was pared by 1 base and J by 4 bases, with 8 bases between. The CDR3 extends over 12 amino acids. The CDR3, as DNA: TGTGCCTGGAGTGCAGGGGATTACGAGCAGTACTTC. Protein sequence: CAWSAGDYEQYF. Filled out from reference TRBV30 and TRBJ2-7, the complete variable domain reads SQTIHQWPATLVQPVGSPLSLECTVEGTSNPNLYWYRQAAGRGLQLLFYSVGIGQISSEVPQNLSASRPQDRQFILSSKKLLLSDSGFYLCAWSAGDYEQYFGPGTRLTVT.

The genes are TRBV7-8 and TRBJ2-2; TRBD1 matches 10 bases. The germline gives CDR1 SGHVS, CDR2 FQNEAQ. The CDR3 has 15 amino acids. V shed 5 bases, J shed 7 bases, and the junction held 7 bases outside the gene matches. The CDR3 DNA reads TGTGCCAGCAGCCCTGGACAGGGGGTTAACGGGGAGCTGTTTTTT. Translation gives CASSPGQGVNGELFF.

V usage is TRBV6-5 and J usage is TRBJ1-1, with 10 positions matching TRBD1. Germline assignment: CDR1 MNHEY and CDR2 SVGAGI. The CDR3 is 14 amino acids. With V trimmed by 7 bases and J by 4 bases, 6 bases remained unmatched. Here the CDR3 DNA reads TGTGCCAGCAAAGACAGGGGGCGTGTCACTGAAGCTTTCTTT. Translated: CASKDRGRVTEAFF.

The CDR3 spells CASREAGGNQPQHF. CDR3 nucleotides: TGTGCCAGCAGGGAAGCAGGGGGCAATCAGCCCCAGCATTTT. The chain employs TRBV6-5 and TRBJ1-5, with D perhaps matching TRBD1 (6 bases). Trimming removed 6 bases from V and 2 bases from J, with 11 bases in between. Germline V CDR1 and CDR2: MNHEY, SVGAGI. The CDR3 covers 14 residues.